The following is a T cell receptor beta chain sequence with its context. Antigen: not known. This sample was taken from a study of cytomegalovirus exposure and HLA in healthy donors. The CDR3 sequence is 13 residues long. V shed 7 bases and J shed 7 bases, with 16 bases lying between them. Germline-derived CDR1 and CDR2 are SNHLY and FYNNEI. In the PCR, 60 Vbeta and 13 Jbeta primers were used. Produced via immunoSEQ multiplex PCR; TCRdb's table is partial and in-frame only. The table shows 130,000 to 150,000 clones, with 65% to 85% occurring only once. Study-wide results and limits: As confirmed in vitro, a few CMV-associated chains were specific for CMV antigens.

Sequencing was carried out using PBMCs. This TCR was recovered from a woman aged 40-49 years in good health and CMV-seropositive. The V call is TRBV2, the J call TRBJ1-2; a possible D gene is TRBD1 (5 bases). The CDR3 reads CASNRGLWGGYTF. CDR3 sequence (DNA): TGTGCCAGCAATAGGGGCCTTTGGGGTGGCTACACCTTC.